This T cell receptor beta chain stems from a study of blood T cells in healthy people across ages. Together with a sample-barcoded 5' primer, a J-beta primer mix was included in a second PCR lasting about 7 to 11 cycles. TCRdb itself ran the 5' RACE reads through MiXCR, one entry per CDR3 protein. The sample has some 710,000 distinct CDR3 sequences; 22% are singletons. In germline, CDR1 is SQVTM, CDR2 ANQGSEA. CDR3 length: 13 amino acids. The V and J ends lost 6 bases and 6 bases, in that order; junction bases with no gene match: 8. Points from the study as a whole: Age brought a roughly linear fall in TCR beta diversity measured per million T cells. PBMCs went unsorted, and a conclusive naive versus antigen-experienced comparison was therefore prevented. Calculation of diversity from one million T cells yielded estimates considered to be underestimates.

This clonotype was observed a few times. Its specificity is not known. The chain employs TRBV29-1 and TRBJ2-3, with 8 bases identical to TRBD1. The sequence came from a man between 65 and 85 years old in good health. Sequencing was done on a sample of blood. The CDR3 nucleotides read TGCAGCGTGGCTACGAACAGGGGGGATACGCAGTATTTT. Translating it yields CSVATNRGDTQYF.